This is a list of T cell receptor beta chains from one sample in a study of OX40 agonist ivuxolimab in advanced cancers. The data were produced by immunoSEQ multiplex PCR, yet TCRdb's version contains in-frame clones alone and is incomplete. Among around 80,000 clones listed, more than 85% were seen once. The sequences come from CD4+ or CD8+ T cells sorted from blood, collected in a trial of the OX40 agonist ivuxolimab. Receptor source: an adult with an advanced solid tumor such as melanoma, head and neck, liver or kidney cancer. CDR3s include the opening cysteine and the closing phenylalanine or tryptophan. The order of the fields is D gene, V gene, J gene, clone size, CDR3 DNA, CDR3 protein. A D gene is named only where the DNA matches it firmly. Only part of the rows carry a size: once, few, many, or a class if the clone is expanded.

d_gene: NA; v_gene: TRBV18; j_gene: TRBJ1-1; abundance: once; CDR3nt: TGTGCCAGCACGGAGGAAAGTAACACTGAAGCTTTCTTT; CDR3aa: CASTEESNTEAFF
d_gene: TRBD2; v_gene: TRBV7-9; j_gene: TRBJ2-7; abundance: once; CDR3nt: TGTGCCAGCAGCACCCGGGCTGGGCGGTCTCCGGGGGGCGAGCAGTACTTC; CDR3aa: CASSTRAGRSPGGEQYF
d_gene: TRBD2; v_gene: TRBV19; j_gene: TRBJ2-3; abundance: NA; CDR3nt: TGTGCCAGTAACCCGGGACTAGCGCCCACAGATACGCAGTATTTT; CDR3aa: CASNPGLAPTDTQYF
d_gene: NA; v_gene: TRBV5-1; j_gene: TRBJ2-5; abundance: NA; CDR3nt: TGCGCCAGCAGCCCCGCTATGGTAGGGACACCCCAAGAGACCCAGTACTTC; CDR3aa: CASSPAMVGTPQETQYF
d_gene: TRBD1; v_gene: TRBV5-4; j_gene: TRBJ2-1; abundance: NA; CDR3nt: TGTGCCAGCAGCCCGGGACAGGGCCCCATCAATGAGCAGTTCTTC; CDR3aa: CASSPGQGPINEQFF
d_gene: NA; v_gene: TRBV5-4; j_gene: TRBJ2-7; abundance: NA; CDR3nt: TGTGCCAGCAGTCCTTCTATCCAGTCCTACGAGCAGTACTTC; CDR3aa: CASSPSIQSYEQYF
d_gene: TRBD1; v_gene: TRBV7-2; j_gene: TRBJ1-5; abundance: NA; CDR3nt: TGTGCCAGCAGCACGGGACAGGGAAACAATCAGCCCCAGCATTTT; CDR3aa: CASSTGQGNNQPQHF
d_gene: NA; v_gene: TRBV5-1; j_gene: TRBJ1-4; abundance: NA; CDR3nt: TGCGCCAGCAGCCCCGGTGTCAGGGACGGCGAAAAACTGTTTTTT; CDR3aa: CASSPGVRDGEKLFF
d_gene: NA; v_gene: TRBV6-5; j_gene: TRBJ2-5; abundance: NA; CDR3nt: TGTGCCAGCAGTTGGGGTGCGGCCCAAGAGACCCAGTACTTC; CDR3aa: CASSWGAAQETQYF
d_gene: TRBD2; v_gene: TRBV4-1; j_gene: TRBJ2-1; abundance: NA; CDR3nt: TGCGCCAGCAGCCCGGGACTAGCGTATTTGAATGAGCAGTTCTTC; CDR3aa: CASSPGLAYLNEQFF
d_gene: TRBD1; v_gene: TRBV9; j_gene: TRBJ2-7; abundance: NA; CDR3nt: TGTGCCAGCAGCGTAGGACAGGGCTACTCCTACGAGCAGTACTTC; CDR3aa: CASSVGQGYSYEQYF
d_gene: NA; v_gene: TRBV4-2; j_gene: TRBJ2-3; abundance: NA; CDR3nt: TGTGCCAGCAGCCAAGATAGCAAGGTTGGACACACAGATACGCAGTATTTT; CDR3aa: CASSQDSKVGHTDTQYF
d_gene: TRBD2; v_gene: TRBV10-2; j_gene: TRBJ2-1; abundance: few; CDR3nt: TGCGCCAGCAGTTCGGGACTAGCGGGGTACAATGAGCAGTTCTTC; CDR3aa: CASSSGLAGYNEQFF
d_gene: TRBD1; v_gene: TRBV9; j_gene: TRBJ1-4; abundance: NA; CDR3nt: TGTGCCAGCAGCGTAGTTCCGACAGGGGACTCAAAACTGTTTTTT; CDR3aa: CASSVVPTGDSKLFF
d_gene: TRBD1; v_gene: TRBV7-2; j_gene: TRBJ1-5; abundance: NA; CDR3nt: TGTGCCAGCAGCCCGACAGGGGGCAATCAGCCCCAGCATTTT; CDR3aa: CASSPTGGNQPQHF
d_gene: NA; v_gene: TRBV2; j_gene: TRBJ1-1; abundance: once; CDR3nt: TGTGCCAGCAGTGAAGGGAGGCGCGGCACTGAAGCTTTCTTT; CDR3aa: CASSEGRRGTEAFF
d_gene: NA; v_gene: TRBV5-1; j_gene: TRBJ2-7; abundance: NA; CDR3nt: TGCGCCAGCAGCTTGGAACAGGGCGAGCAGTACTTC; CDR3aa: CASSLEQGEQYF
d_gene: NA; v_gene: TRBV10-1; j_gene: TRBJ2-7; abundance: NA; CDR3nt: TGCGCCAGCAGTGGTGGAGGCCTGGGGGAGCAGTACTTC; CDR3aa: CASSGGGLGEQYF
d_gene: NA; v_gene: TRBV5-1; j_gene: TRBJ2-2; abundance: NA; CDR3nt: TGCGCCAGCAGCTTCAACAGGGCTACCCCCGGGGAGCTGTTTTTT; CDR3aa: CASSFNRATPGELFF
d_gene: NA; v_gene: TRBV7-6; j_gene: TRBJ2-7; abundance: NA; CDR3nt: TGTGCCAGCAGCCCACGGACAGAAGCCTACGAGCAGTACTTC; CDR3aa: CASSPRTEAYEQYF
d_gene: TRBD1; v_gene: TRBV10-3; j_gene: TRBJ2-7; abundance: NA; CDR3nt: TGTGCCATCAGTGCGAGTTCGGGACAGGGGGGCTACGAGCAGTACTTC; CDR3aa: CAISASSGQGGYEQYF
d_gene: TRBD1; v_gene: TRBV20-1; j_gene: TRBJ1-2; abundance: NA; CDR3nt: TGCAGTGCTACAGGGGGGTACGGCTACACCTTC; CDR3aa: CSATGGYGYTF
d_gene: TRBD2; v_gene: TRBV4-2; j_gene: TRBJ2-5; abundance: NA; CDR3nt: TGTGCCAGCAGCCAAGGCAGGGCGGGAGCGGGAGGAGAGACCCAGTACTTC; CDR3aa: CASSQGRAGAGGETQYF
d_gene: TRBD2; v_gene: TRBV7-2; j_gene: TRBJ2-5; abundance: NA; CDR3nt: TGTGCCAGCAAGGGGCTAGCGGGAGTAGAGGAGACCCAGTACTTC; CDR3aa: CASKGLAGVEETQYF
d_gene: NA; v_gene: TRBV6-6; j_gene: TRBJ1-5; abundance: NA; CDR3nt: TGTGCCTCCCGAATAGAAGGTGGCAATCAGCCCCAGCATTTT; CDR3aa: CASRIEGGNQPQHF
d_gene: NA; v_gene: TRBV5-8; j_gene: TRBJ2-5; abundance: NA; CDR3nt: TGTGCCAGCAGCTTGTGGTCAAAAGAGACCCAGTACTTC; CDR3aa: CASSLWSKETQYF
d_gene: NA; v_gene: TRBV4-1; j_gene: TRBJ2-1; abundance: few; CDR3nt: TGCGCCAGCAGCCAGGGGGAGAACTCCTACAATGAGCAGTTCTTC; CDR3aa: CASSQGENSYNEQFF
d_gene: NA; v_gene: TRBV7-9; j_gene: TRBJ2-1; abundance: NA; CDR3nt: TGTGCCAGCAGCTTAGCGGGTTCGACCGTGAAGTTCTTC; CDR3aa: CASSLAGSTVKFF
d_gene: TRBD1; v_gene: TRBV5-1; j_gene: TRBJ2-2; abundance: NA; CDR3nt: TGCGCCAGCACCGATAATACAGGGGGCACCGGGGAGCTGTTTTTT; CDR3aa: CASTDNTGGTGELFF
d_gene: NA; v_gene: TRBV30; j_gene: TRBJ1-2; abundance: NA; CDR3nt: TGTGCCTGGGGGCTGTCAGTGGGGATTAACTATGGCTACACCTTC; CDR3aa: CAWGLSVGINYGYTF
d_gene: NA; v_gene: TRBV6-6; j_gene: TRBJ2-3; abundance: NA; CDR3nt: TGTGCCAGCACTAGGACTGAGACAGATACGCAGTATTTT; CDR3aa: CASTRTETDTQYF
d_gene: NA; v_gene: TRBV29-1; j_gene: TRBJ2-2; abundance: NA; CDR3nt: TGCAGCGTTCAGGGGAACACCGGGGAGCTGTTTTTT; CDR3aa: CSVQGNTGELFF
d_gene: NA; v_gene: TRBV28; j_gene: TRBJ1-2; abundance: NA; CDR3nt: TGTGCCAGCAGTCAGGGTGTCTATGGCTACACCTTC; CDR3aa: CASSQGVYGYTF
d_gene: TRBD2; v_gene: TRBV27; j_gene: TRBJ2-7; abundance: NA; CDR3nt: TGTGCCAGCCGTAGGGCGGCGGGAGGGTCCTCCTACGAGCAGTACTTC; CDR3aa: CASRRAAGGSSYEQYF
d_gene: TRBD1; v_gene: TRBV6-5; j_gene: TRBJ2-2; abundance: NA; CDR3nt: TGTGCCAGCAGGAGGGGACAGCCCACCGGGGAGCTGTTTTTT; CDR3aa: CASRRGQPTGELFF
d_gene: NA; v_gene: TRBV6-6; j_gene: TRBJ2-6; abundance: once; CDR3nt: TGTGCCAGCAGTCCATCGTACTCTGGGGCCAACGTCCTGACTTTC; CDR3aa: CASSPSYSGANVLTF
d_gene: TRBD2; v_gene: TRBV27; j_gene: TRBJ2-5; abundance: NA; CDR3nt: TGTGCCAGCAAGAAGATCCGGGGTCGGGGGGTAGGTTACCAAGAGACCCAGTACTTC; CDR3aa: CASKKIRGRGVGYQETQYF
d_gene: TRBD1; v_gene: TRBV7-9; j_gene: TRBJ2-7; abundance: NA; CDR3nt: TGTGCCAGCAGCATACTACCGGGACAGGGATCTTTGGGATCCTACGAGCAGTACTTC; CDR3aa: CASSILPGQGSLGSYEQYF
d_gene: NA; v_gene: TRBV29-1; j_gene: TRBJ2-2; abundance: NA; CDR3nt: TGCAGCGCAGACAGTCTCACCGGGGAGCTGTTTTTT; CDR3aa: CSADSLTGELFF